This T cell receptor beta chain was captured by sequencing in a study of cytomegalovirus exposure and HLA in healthy donors. Study findings and constraints: A list of 150 or so TCR beta chains associated with cytomegalovirus was given.

Concerning this clone: As yet, its antigen is unknown.

PCR involved 60 Vbeta and 13 Jbeta primers. The assay was immunoSEQ multiplex PCR, and TCRdb's table has in-frame clones only and misses some. The data show approximately 150,000 clones, with around 80% seen just once and 1.5% to 2% held by the top ten. The V end lost 5 bases, the J end lost 0 bases, and 14 bases lay between the germline ends. Germline V gene lookup returns CDR1 SGHTA and CDR2 FQGNSA. CDR3 length equals 15 residues. Sequenced material: PBMCs. The V gene is TRBV7-2, the J gene TRBJ2-7; D unresolved. This sequence originates from a human donor in good health. The CDR3 DNA sequence: TGTGCCAGCAGCCTCTGGCGGATAGGCTCCTACGAGCAGTACTTC. Translating gives CASSLWRIGSYEQYF. The whole variable domain, remainder taken from reference TRBV7-2 and TRBJ2-7, is GAGVSQSPSNKVTEKGKDVELRCDPISGHTALYWYRQSLGQGLEFLIYFQGNSAPDKSGLPSDRFSAERTGGSVSTLTIQRTQQEDSAVYLCASSLWRIGSYEQYFGPGTRLTVT.